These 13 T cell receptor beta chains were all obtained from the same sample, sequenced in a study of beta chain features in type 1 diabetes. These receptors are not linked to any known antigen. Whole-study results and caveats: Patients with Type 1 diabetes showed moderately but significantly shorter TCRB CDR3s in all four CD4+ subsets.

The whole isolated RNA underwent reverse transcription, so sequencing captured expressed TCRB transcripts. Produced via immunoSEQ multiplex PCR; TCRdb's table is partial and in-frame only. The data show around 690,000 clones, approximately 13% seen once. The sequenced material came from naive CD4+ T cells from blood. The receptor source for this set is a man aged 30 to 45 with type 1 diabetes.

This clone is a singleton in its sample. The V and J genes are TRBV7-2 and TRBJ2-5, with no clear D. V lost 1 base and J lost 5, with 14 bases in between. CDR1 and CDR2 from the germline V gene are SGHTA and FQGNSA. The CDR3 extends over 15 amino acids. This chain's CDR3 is CASSLVPSLGETQYF. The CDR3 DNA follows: TGTGCCAGCAGCTTAGTTCCGTCCCTGGGGGAGACCCAGTACTTC.

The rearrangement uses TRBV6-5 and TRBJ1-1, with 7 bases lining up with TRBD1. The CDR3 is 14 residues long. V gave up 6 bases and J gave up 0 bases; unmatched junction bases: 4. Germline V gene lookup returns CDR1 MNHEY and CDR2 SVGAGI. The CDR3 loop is CASSTGQMNTEAFF. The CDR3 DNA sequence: TGTGCCAGCAGCACGGGACAGATGAACACTGAAGCTTTCTTT.

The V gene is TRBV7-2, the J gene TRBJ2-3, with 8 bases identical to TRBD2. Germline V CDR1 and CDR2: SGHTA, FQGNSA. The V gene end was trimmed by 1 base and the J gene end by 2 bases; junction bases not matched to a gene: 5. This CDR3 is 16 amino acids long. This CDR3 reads CASSLVSGGTTDTQYF. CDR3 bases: TGTGCCAGCAGCTTAGTCAGCGGGGGAACCACAGATACGCAGTATTTT.

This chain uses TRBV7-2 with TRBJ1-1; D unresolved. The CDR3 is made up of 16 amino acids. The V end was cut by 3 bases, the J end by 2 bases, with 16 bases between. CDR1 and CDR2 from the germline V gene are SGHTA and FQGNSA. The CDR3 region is CASSFRRQVDNTEAFF. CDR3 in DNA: TGTGCCAGCAGCTTTCGGCGGCAGGTCGATAACACTGAAGCTTTCTTT.

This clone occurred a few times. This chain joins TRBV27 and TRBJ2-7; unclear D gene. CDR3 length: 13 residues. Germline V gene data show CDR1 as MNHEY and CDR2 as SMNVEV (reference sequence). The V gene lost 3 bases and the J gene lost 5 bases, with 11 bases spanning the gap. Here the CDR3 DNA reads TGTGCCAGCAGTTTTCGTCATCTCCACGAGCAGTACTTC. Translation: CASSFRHLHEQYF.

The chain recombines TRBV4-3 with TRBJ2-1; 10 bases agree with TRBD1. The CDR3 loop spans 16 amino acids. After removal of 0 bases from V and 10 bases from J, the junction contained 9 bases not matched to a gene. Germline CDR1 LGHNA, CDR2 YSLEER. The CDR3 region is CASSQDRDRGGREQFF. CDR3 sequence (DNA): TGCGCCAGCAGCCAAGATAGGGACAGGGGTGGAAGGGAGCAGTTCTTC.

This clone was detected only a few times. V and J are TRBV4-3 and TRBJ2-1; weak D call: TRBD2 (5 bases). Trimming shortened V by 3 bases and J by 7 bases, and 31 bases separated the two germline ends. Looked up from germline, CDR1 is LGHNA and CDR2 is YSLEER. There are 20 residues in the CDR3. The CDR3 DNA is TGCGCCAGCAGCCACAAGAGTCGTCTATCAGTCGCGGAGGCTCGGAATGAGCAGTTCTTC. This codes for CASSHKSRLSVAEARNEQFF.

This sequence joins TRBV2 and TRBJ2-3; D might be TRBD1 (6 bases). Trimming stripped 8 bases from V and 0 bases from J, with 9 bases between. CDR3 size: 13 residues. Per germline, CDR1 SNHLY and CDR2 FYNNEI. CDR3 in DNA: TGTGCCAGCGGGGGCAGAAGCACAGATACGCAGTATTTT. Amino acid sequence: CASGGRSTDTQYF. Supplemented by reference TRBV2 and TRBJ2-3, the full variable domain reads EPEVTQTPSHQVTQMGQEVILRCVPISNHLYFYWYRQILGQKVEFLVSFYNNEISEKSEIFDDQFSVERPDGSNFTLKIRSTKLEDSAMYFCASGGRSTDTQYFGPGTRLTVL.

CDR3 sequence reads: CAISGYPVGQPQHF. CDR3 nucleotide sequence: TGTGCCATCAGTGGGTACCCAGTAGGTCAGCCCCAGCATTTT. V usage is TRBV10-3 and J usage is TRBJ1-5; D remains unclear. CDR1 is ENHRY and CDR2 is SYGVKD in the germline V gene. V lost 4 bases to trimming and J lost 6 bases, with 13 bases between them. The length of the CDR3 is 14 residues.

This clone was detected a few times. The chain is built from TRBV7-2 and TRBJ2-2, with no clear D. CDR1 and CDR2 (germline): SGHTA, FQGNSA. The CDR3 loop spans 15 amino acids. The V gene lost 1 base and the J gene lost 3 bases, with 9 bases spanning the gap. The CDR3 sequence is CASSLDLKYTGELFF. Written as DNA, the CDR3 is TGTGCCAGCAGCTTAGACCTAAAGTACACCGGGGAGCTGTTTTTT.

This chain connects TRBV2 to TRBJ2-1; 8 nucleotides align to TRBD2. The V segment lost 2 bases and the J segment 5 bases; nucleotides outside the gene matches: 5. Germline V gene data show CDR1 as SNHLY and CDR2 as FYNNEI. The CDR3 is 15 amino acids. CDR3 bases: TGTGCCAGCAGTGAACAAGGGACTAGGAACAATGAGCAGTTCTTC. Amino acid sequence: CASSEQGTRNNEQFF.

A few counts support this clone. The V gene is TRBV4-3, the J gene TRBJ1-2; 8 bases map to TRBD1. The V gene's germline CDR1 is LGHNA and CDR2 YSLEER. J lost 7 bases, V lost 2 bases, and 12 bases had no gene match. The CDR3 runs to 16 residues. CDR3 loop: CASSQLLDRGGRGYTF. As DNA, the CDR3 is TGCGCCAGCAGCCAACTTCTAGACAGGGGTGGTCGTGGCTACACCTTC.

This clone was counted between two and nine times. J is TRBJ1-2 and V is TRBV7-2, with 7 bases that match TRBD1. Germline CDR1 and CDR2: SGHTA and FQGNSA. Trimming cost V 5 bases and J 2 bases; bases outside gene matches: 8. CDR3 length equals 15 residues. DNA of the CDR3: TGTGCCAGCAGCCAACACCTGACAGGGAACTATGGCTACACCTTC. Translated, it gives CASSQHLTGNYGYTF. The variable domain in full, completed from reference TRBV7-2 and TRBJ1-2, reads GAGVSQSPSNKVTEKGKDVELRCDPISGHTALYWYRQSLGQGLEFLIYFQGNSAPDKSGLPSDRFSAERTGGSVSTLTIQRTQQEDSAVYLCASSQHLTGNYGYTFGSGTRLTVV.